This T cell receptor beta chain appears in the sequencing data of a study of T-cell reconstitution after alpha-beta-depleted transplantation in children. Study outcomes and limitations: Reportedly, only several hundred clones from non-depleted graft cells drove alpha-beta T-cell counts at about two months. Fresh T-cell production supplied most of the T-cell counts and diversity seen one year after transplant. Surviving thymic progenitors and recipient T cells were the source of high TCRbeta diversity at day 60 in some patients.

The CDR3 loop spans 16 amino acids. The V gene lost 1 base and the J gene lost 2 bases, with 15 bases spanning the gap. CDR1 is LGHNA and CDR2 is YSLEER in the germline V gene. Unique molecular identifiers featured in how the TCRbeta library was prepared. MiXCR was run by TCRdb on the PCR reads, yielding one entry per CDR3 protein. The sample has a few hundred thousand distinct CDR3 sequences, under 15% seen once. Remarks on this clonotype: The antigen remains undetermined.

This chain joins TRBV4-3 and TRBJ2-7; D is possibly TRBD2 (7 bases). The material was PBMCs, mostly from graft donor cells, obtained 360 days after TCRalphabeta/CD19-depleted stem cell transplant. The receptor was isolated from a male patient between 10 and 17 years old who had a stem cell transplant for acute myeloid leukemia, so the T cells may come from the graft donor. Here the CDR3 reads CASSQGAAGAPYEQYF. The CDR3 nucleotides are TGCGCCAGCAGCCAAGGCGCGGCGGGGGCCCCCTACGAGCAGTACTTC.